Shown below are 10 T cell receptor beta chains from a single sample sequenced in a study of T cell responses to AZD1222 COVID-19 vaccine. Data came from immunoSEQ multiplex PCR; TCRdb stores just in-frame clones and leaves some out. The sample consists of about 130,000 clones, 80% to 95% of them appearing once. Here the sequenced sample was peripheral blood, taken on day 0 of AZD1222 vaccination. These receptors all come from an adult in good health.

This chain joins TRBV19 and TRBJ2-1; TRBD1 aligns across 10 bases. The ends lost 1 base at V and 9 bases at J; junction bases unmatched: 3. The CDR3 is 14 residues long. Germline CDR1 and CDR2: LNHDA and SQIVND (reference sequence). CDR3 coding DNA: TGTGCCAGTAGTATAGGACAGGGGGCTCCTGAGCAGTTCTTC. Amino acids: CASSIGQGAPEQFF.

The chain couples TRBV7-2 to TRBJ2-3, with a tentative D call TRBD2 (7 bases). Germline V lookup: CDR1 SGHTA, CDR2 FQGNSA. V lost 2 bases and J lost 0, with 12 bases in between. This CDR3 is built from 16 residues. The CDR3 is CASSLRGGYSTDTQYF. The CDR3 coding sequence is TGTGCCAGCAGCTTAAGGGGGGGGTATAGCACAGATACGCAGTATTTT.

This clone came up a few times. The J gene is TRBJ1-1, the V gene TRBV6-6; D ambiguous. This CDR3 contains 15 residues. The germline V gene has CDR1 MNHNY and CDR2 SVGAGI (reference sequence). V lost 2 bases and J 4 bases, leaving 14 bases between the germline ends. This CDR3 is CASSYPRAVVTEAFF. For the CDR3, the DNA is TGTGCCAGCAGTTACCCGAGGGCCGTGGTCACTGAAGCTTTCTTT.

The chain uses TRBV15 and TRBJ2-7, with D uncertain. Between the trimmed V and J ends, which lost 5 bases and 0 bases, there was a span of 5 bases. The CDR3 consists of 12 residues. Germline V gene sequence: CDR1 LNHNV, CDR2 YYDKDF (reference sequence). The CDR3 here is CATSGNSYEQYF. In nucleotides, the CDR3 is TGTGCCACCAGCGGCAACTCCTACGAGCAGTACTTC.

CDR3 loop: CSARGAPNTGELFF. The CDR3 nucleotides are TGCAGCGCCCGGGGGGCGCCGAACACCGGGGAGCTGTTTTTT. The V gene is TRBV29-1, the J gene TRBJ2-2; tentative D call: TRBD2 (7 bases). The ends were cut back, 7 bases at V and 0 bases at J, with 12 bases in the middle. Germline V lookup: CDR1 SQVTM, CDR2 ANQGSEA. This CDR3 spans 14 amino acids.

V gene TRBV19 combines with J gene TRBJ2-7; 8 bases agree with TRBD1. The CDR3 has 15 residues. Trimming cost V 5 bases and J 3 bases; bases outside gene matches: 9. The germline CDR1 and CDR2 sequences are LNHDA and SQIVND (reference sequence). The CDR3 DNA is TGTGCCAGTAGTCACCAGGGGGCGGGTTTCTACGAGCAGTACTTC. It translates to CASSHQGAGFYEQYF.

This clone came up once. The chain links TRBV5-1 to TRBJ1-1; no clear D. The germline gives CDR1 SGHRS, CDR2 YFSETQ. The CDR3 extends over 14 amino acids. V was trimmed by 0 bases and J by 8 bases, leaving 14 bases between them. The CDR3 nucleotides read TGCGCCAGCAGCTTGGGAACTCTCTTTGTCGAAGCTTTCTTT. This translates into CASSLGTLFVEAFF.

This chain joins TRBV27 and TRBJ2-2; D is unclear. The CDR3 has 11 residues. Germline CDR1 and CDR2: MNHEY and SMNVEV (reference sequence). V was clipped by 4 bases and J by 9 bases, with 6 bases between them. CDR3 bases: TGTGCCAGCAGTTCCGACTGGGAGCTGTTTTTT. Amino acids: CASSSDWELFF.

The genes are TRBV6-2 or TRBV6-3 and TRBJ2-2, with 7 bases aligning to TRBD1. With 4 bases clipped from V and 5 bases from J, the junction kept 10 bases outside the gene matches. The CDR3 covers 16 residues. From germline, CDR1 is MNHEY and CDR2 SVGEGT. The CDR3 loop is CASSSLDRVRTGELFF. The DNA for the CDR3 is TGTGCCAGCAGTTCTCTCGACAGGGTTAGAACCGGGGAGCTGTTTTTT.

This chain links TRBV24-1 with TRBJ2-3, with D maybe TRBD2 (6 bases). The germline V gene has CDR1 KGHDR and CDR2 SFDVKD. This CDR3 is 14 amino acids long. Between the trimmed V and J ends, which lost 5 bases and 1 base, there was a span of 9 bases. In DNA form, the CDR3 reads TGTGCCACCAGTGTCGGGAGTCGCACAGATACGCAGTATTTT. This sequence encodes CATSVGSRTDTQYF.